Reported below is one TCR beta chain. There is no known antigen for this receptor. Per-base quality was not reported, and no clone a single base away is much larger than it. Using the deep immunoSEQ assay, multiplex PCR amplified TCR CDR3 regions from genomic DNA. Extracted genomic DNA from each cell subset was spread evenly across all wells of several immunoSEQ 96-well plates, with each plate serving as a replicate. For sorted subsets, each replicate PCR was loaded with around 220 ng genomic DNA, equivalent to 30,000 or so T cell genomes. The purified libraries were quantified using a Qubit 3.0 fluorometer, sized with a Bioanalyzer 2100, and then quantified again using the KAPA Library Quantification kit. Every immunoSEQ 96-well plate was sequenced on a separate single-read 150-cycle Illumina NextSeq 550 flow cell. The study's own analysis went as follows. Because the immunoSEQ output held only junctional sequences and lacked quality scores, the filtering could not match the filtering applied to full-length reads. Sequences were annotated with PyIR, a Python wrapper for IgBLAST v1.9, and V/J genes and CDR3 were assigned using IMGT germline references. Reads were removed for weak V/J assignments (E-value above 1e-6), missing CDR3, stop codons, out-of-frame junctions, or ambiguous translated residues. V3J clonotypes were defined as sequences sharing the same inferred V gene, J gene, and CDR3 amino acid sequence. The percentage overlap between two repertoires was calculated by dividing the number of shared unique clonotypes by the size of the smaller repertoire. Repertoire richness was assessed with RTK rarefaction, the Chao1 estimator, and Recon v2.1 estimates of unobserved clonotypes. OLGA was used to compute generation probabilities for all TCRbeta clonotypes that the gDNA method yielded from a handful of donors. In TCRdb, the immuneACCESS table is reduced to in-frame sequences with V and J assigned. These tables do not hold every clone; where another copy was compared, an unresolved V gene accounts for under half, and the others remain unexplained. V, J and clone size reflect that table, while D and trimming were determined from the DNA. The sample table lists about 2.1 million clones, approximately 92% of them with a count of one. Approximately 1.6% of the sample comes from the top ten.

These data are taken from a study of shared clonotypes between healthy human individuals (TCRdb year 2020). For context, the study as a whole: A couple of women and a few men aged 18 to 49 years were included in the cohort. Leukapheresis yielded between about 0.85 and 9 billion PBMCs per donor. For each donor, CD4 naive and CD4 memory were each run on three plates, CD8 naive on two plates, and CD8 memory on one plate. Different laboratories and diverse techniques were used to prepare libraries and sequence TCR repertoires, to increase sequencing depth and limit assay-specific biases. The study deeply sequenced blood TCR repertoires of about five healthy adults to estimate repertoire size and the extent of clonotype sharing between individuals.

General conclusions and limits of the study: Sampling was restricted to blood, and TCR repertoires in tissue are likely to differ from TCR repertoires in blood. The genetic and exposure-history diversity represented was limited by the small number of donors. Compared with non-shared clonotypes, clonotypes shared by all four sorted-subset donors had higher generation probabilities. Based on pairwise subsampling, the degree of clonotype sharing among donors was expected to be affected by sequencing depth. Naive subsets generally had larger estimated clonotype richness than memory subsets did. Sharing across a handful of donors was observed for about 5% of naive CD4, less than 4% of naive CD8, roughly 2.3% of memory CD4, and about 0.39% of memory CD8 clonotypes. Incomplete sequencing was indicated by rarefaction of sorted-subset datasets, despite the large sequencing depth.

CD8 naive samples were CD45RO-negative cells positively selected for CCR7, giving a CD45RA+CCR7+ population that excluded TemRA cells. Healthy HIV-negative adults with no recently reported acute infections or vaccinations were included as donors. All donors were Caucasian adults living in Nashville, Tennessee, USA. Blood was obtained by leukapheresis, after which PBMCs were separated by Ficoll-Histopaque density gradient centrifugation and cryopreserved in liquid nitrogen vapor phase. Analytical flow cytometry was used to check the purity and quantity of every magnetically sorted T cell population. Genomic DNA was isolated from each sorted fraction and quantified by UV absorbance on a Nanodrop 2000c. Source material: naive CD8+ T cells from PBMCs. Explained via the paper, the cell subset or site label denotes: CD45RA+CCR7+. The clonotype was recovered from a man between 18 and 29 years old in good health. Some clones in this sample may be carry-over from other donors' samples.

DNA sequence: TGTGCCAGCAGCGTAGCTTGGGGCGAAGGCGCAGATACGCAGTATTTT. Protein translation: CASSVAWGEGADTQYF. Here the chain combines TRBV9 and TRBJ2-3; a tentative D match to TRBD1 spans 5 bases. Trimming at the junction amounts to 0 bases on V and 4 bases on J, and the germline ends lie 15 bases apart. The CDR3 goes from the cysteine to the phenylalanine over 16 residues. The retained sequence is limited to the CDR3, 48 bases, with the frame set at the first base. As encoded in the germline V gene, CDR1 is SGDLS while CDR2 is YYNGEE.